The present T cell receptor beta chain was sequenced within a study of CD8 T cells in Susac syndrome. The germline V gene has CDR1 SGHDT and CDR2 YYEEEE. The CDR3 is 16 residues long, ends included. A note on this clonotype: The DNA is omitted, as the CDR3 cannot be located on it reliably, and the CDR3 follows TCRdb's listing.

Random-hexamer reverse transcription was applied to about 0.5 to 1 ug RNA. Amplification of TCR beta CDR3 used immunoSEQ multiplex PCR across 54 Vbeta and 13 Jbeta. A single record per CDR3 protein comes from TCRdb applying MiXCR to the immunoSEQ multiplex PCR reads. The profile shows some 260,000 distinct CDR3 sequences, 70% to 90% of them singletons. Relapsing-remitting disease, either stable or active, was present in the treatment-naive patients who were the multiple sclerosis controls. The sample consisted of CD8+ T cells from PBMCs. The sequence derives from a human donor with multiple sclerosis. The chain uses TRBV5-6 and TRBJ2-3; the D call in the table, TRBD2, was not verified against the DNA. CDR3 amino acids: CASSFLWEYETDTQYF.